The clone carrying this T cell receptor (beta chain) appeared once. This sample is drawn from a study of shared clonotypes between healthy human individuals. Some clones are missing from TCRdb's copy, which holds only in-frame ones; the method was immunoSEQ multiplex PCR. This table holds over a million clones, roughly 96% found once. V was trimmed by 1 base and J by 1 base, leaving 5 bases between them. The germline V gene has CDR1 SGHDT and CDR2 YYEEEE. This CDR3 is 13 amino acids long. This rearrangement joins TRBV5-6 to TRBJ1-2; D unclear. The TCR comes from a man between 25 and 39 years old in good health. The sample was naive CD4+ T cells sorted from blood. Subset of the sample: CD45RA+ positively selected. CDR3 amino acids: CASSLPSNYGYTF. The DNA of the CDR3 is TGTGCCAGCAGCTTGCCCAGTAACTATGGCTACACCTTC. Combining the CDR3 with reference TRBV5-6 and TRBJ1-2 gives the whole variable domain DAGVTQSPTHLIKTRGQQVTLRCSPKSGHDTVSWYQQALGQGPQFIFQYYEEEERQRGNFPDRFSGHQFPNYSSELNVNALLLGDSALYLCASSLPSNYGYTFGSGTRLTVV.